A single sample gave rise to the 25 T cell receptor beta chains below, sequenced in a study of blood T cell repertoires in COVID-19. TCRdb keeps only in-frame clones here, not all; method: immunoSEQ multiplex PCR. This sample has over 150,000 clones, with about 90% found just once. Source material: peripheral blood. The receptors here all came from a man aged 45-65 years with acute or convalescent COVID-19.

The chain uses TRBV27 and TRBJ1-6, with D possibly matching TRBD1 (6 bases). Deletions cut 1 base from V and 4 bases from J, with 11 bases between. Germline loops: CDR1 MNHEY, CDR2 SMNVEV (reference sequence). This CDR3 has 16 amino acids. This chain's CDR3 is CASSLLTGTYNSPLHF. The CDR3 DNA follows: TGTGCCAGCAGTTTATTAACAGGGACATATAATTCACCCCTCCACTTT.

In its sample, this clone was seen once. J is TRBJ2-7 and V is TRBV6-1; no definite D call. There are 13 residues in the CDR3. V lost 1 base to trimming and J lost 3 bases, with 7 bases between them. Germline V gives CDR1 MNHNS, CDR2 SASEGT. The CDR3 loop reads CASSEGHVYEQYF. In DNA, the CDR3 is TGTGCCAGCAGTGAAGGACACGTCTACGAGCAGTACTTC.

CDR3 sequence (DNA): TGTGCCAGCAGACACCTCCCGGGACAGGGGGTCAATGAGCAGTTCTTC. It is translated as CASRHLPGQGVNEQFF. The chain has TRBV3-1 (or the pseudogene TRBV3-2) and TRBJ2-1; 11 positions match TRBD1. The CDR3 spans 16 residues. Trimming took 6 bases from V and 6 from J; bases not matched to a gene: 10. Germline values: CDR1 LGHDT, CDR2 YNNKEL (reference sequence).

This chain connects TRBV5-1 to TRBJ2-7; 10 bases align to TRBD2. CDR3 size: 16 residues. Germline assignment: CDR1 SGHRS and CDR2 YFSETQ. Losses at the gene ends were 0 bases for V and 0 bases for J; bases not matched to a gene: 3. The CDR3 here is CASSLAGLAVSYEQYF. The CDR3 coding sequence is TGCGCCAGCAGCTTGGCCGGACTAGCGGTCTCCTACGAGCAGTACTTC.

The rearrangement joins TRBV4-1 to TRBJ2-7; D might be TRBD2 (5 bases). CDR1 is MGHRA and CDR2 is YSYEKL in the germline V gene. Trimming removed 2 bases at V and 0 bases at J, with 14 bases between. The CDR3 extends over 16 amino acids. CDR3 sequence: CASSQSFGMSSYEQYF. For the CDR3, the DNA is TGCGCCAGCAGCCAATCTTTCGGGATGAGCTCCTACGAGCAGTACTTC.

The chain has TRBV4-2 and TRBJ2-1; D is ambiguous. Germline V gene lookup returns CDR1 LGHNA and CDR2 YNFKEQ. The CDR3 loop spans 13 amino acids. The germline V and J ends were trimmed by 1 base and 6 bases, with 7 bases remaining between them. The CDR3 nucleotides read TGTGCCAGCAGCCAAGTTAGTAGCAATGAGCAGTTCTTC. Its protein product is CASSQVSSNEQFF.

The genes are TRBV7-6 and TRBJ1-3; D perhaps matches TRBD1 (5 bases). Trimming removed 5 bases at V and 0 bases at J, with 11 bases between. The CDR3 spans 15 residues. Germline CDR1 reads SGHVS; CDR2 reads FNYEAQ. The CDR3, as DNA: TGTGCCAGCAGCGCACAGGTCAACTCTGGAAACACCATATATTTT. Translating it yields CASSAQVNSGNTIYF.

This clone came up once. The chain employs TRBV15 and TRBJ1-5; 9 bases fit TRBD1. The trim removed 1 base at V and 6 bases at J, leaving 4 bases unmatched. The germline CDR1 and CDR2 sequences are LNHNV and YYDKDF (reference sequence). The length of the CDR3 is 15 residues. The CDR3 here is CATSRAGTGSQPQHF. The DNA for the CDR3 is TGTGCCACCAGCAGAGCTGGGACAGGGTCTCAGCCCCAGCATTTT.

V is TRBV7-2 and J is TRBJ2-2; the D is unclear. CDR1 SGHTA and CDR2 FQGNSA come from the germline V gene. V shed 1 base and J shed 4 bases, with 4 bases lying between them. There are 13 residues in the CDR3. The CDR3 nucleotides are TGTGCCAGCAGCTTAGGGGCCACCGGGGAGCTGTTTTTT. It encodes CASSLGATGELFF.

The chain carries TRBV7-9 and TRBJ1-1; TRBD1 aligns across 7 bases. The CDR3 contains 16 residues. CDR1 and CDR2 from the germline V gene are SEHNR and FQNEAQ (reference sequence). After removal of 5 bases from V and 2 bases from J, the junction contained 11 bases not matched to a gene. CDR3 loop: CASSDISRTGNTEAFF. CDR3 nucleotide sequence: TGTGCCAGCAGCGACATTAGCAGGACAGGCAACACTGAAGCTTTCTTT.

In DNA, the CDR3 is TGTGCCAGCAGCTTAGGACAGGGAATAAGGAGGGATACGCAGTATTTT. Translated: CASSLGQGIRRDTQYF. The V gene is TRBV11-1, the J gene TRBJ2-3, with 7 bases identical to TRBD1. Looked up from germline, CDR1 is SGHAT and CDR2 is FQDESV (reference sequence). This CDR3 is built from 16 residues. The J segment lost 6 bases and the V segment lost 1 base, leaving 10 bases of the junction unmatched. Combining the CDR3 with reference TRBV11-1 and TRBJ2-3 gives the whole variable domain EAEVAQSPRYKITEKSQAVAFWCDPISGHATLYWYRQILGQGPELLVQFQDESVVDDSQLPKDRFSAERLKGVDSTLKIQPAELGDSAMYLCASSLGQGIRRDTQYFGPGTRLTVL.

The genes are TRBV19 and TRBJ1-1; 8 positions match TRBD1. J gave up 1 base and V 3 bases, and 4 bases lay outside the gene matches. Per the germline V gene, CDR1 is LNHDA and CDR2 is SQIVND (reference sequence). The CDR3 is 15 amino acids. CDR3 sequence reads: CASSIPGTGNTEAFF. The CDR3 DNA follows: TGTGCCAGTAGTATCCCCGGGACAGGGAACACTGAAGCTTTCTTT.

This chain links TRBV5-1 with TRBJ1-1; D remains unclear. Germline CDR1 reads SGHRS; CDR2 reads YFSETQ. The CDR3 runs to 13 residues. Trimming pared 0 bases from V and 6 bases from J, leaving 9 bases between. The CDR3 spells CASSLGSLSEAFF. The CDR3 nucleotides read TGCGCCAGCAGCTTGGGTAGTTTATCTGAAGCTTTCTTT.

This clone has only a few counts. This chain connects TRBV16 to TRBJ1-1; D is perhaps TRBD1 (5 bases). This CDR3 has 15 amino acids. V lost 0 bases, J lost 1 base, and 9 bases lay in between. The germline V gene encodes CDR1 KGHSY and CDR2 FQNENV. CDR3 bases: TGTGCCAGCAGCCAATCGGGGCAGGCGAACACTGAAGCTTTCTTT. Its protein is CASSQSGQANTEAFF.

This clone was recorded a few times. The rearrangement joins TRBV23-1 to TRBJ1-4, with TRBD1 matching over 11 bases. TRBV23-1 is labeled an ORF, and its function is uncertain. Unmatched junction bases numbered 9, after V lost 2 bases and J lost 4 bases. The CDR3 contains 18 residues. The CDR3 sequence: CASSQPGQGGKGNEKLFF. CDR3 nucleotides: TGCGCCAGCAGTCAACCGGGACAGGGGGGAAAGGGTAATGAAAAACTGTTTTTT.

The V call is TRBV27, the J call TRBJ2-1; 7 bases fit TRBD2. This CDR3 is built from 15 residues. V dropped 9 bases and J dropped 0; count of bases not matched to a gene: 8. Germline lookup yields CDR1 MNHEY and CDR2 SMNVEV (reference sequence). CDR3 nucleotide sequence: TGTGCCAGTAACCTGGGAGGGGCCTCCTACAATGAGCAGTTCTTC. Translated, it gives CASNLGGASYNEQFF.

The chain is built from TRBV2 and TRBJ2-5, with D tentatively TRBD2 (5 bases). V was trimmed by 2 bases and J by 9 bases, leaving 13 bases between them. CDR3 length: 13 residues. Germline CDR1 SNHLY, CDR2 FYNNEI. CDR3 in DNA: TGTGCCAGCAGTGAAAGGTCAAACGGGGCCCAGTACTTC. It specifies CASSERSNGAQYF.

V usage is TRBV6-2 or TRBV6-3 and J usage is TRBJ2-2; 9 nucleotides line up with TRBD2. CDR1 is MNHEY, CDR2 SVGEGT, per germline. The ends lost 2 bases at V and 5 bases at J; junction bases unmatched: 6. The CDR3 is made up of 16 amino acids. CDR3 in amino acids: CASSYGVAGVTGELFF. The CDR3 nucleotides are TGTGCCAGCAGTTACGGGGTAGCGGGAGTAACCGGGGAGCTGTTTTTT.

V and J are TRBV7-8 and TRBJ2-7; the D is unclear. Looked up from germline, CDR1 is SGHVS and CDR2 is FQNEAQ. The V end was cut by 5 bases, the J end by 2 bases, with 16 bases between. The CDR3 is 15 amino acids. CDR3 sequence (DNA): TGTGCCAGCAGCCCTACGCTAGGCCCCACCTACGAGCAGTACTTC. Translated: CASSPTLGPTYEQYF. The whole variable domain, filled in from reference TRBV7-8 and TRBJ2-7, reads GAGVSQSPRYKVAKRGQDVALRCDPISGHVSLFWYQQALGQGPEFLTYFQNEAQLDKSGLPSDRFFAERPEGSVSTLKIQRTQQEDSAVYLCASSPTLGPTYEQYFGPGTRLTVT.

A single count supports this clone. V gene TRBV27 combines with J gene TRBJ2-7, with 11 bases lining up with TRBD2. The CDR3 totals 15 residues. The germline V gene has CDR1 MNHEY and CDR2 SMNVEV (reference sequence). Trimming removed 4 bases from V and 4 bases from J; junction bases left unmatched: 6. CDR3: CASSSTSGRRYEQYF. The DNA for the CDR3 is TGTGCCAGCAGTTCTACTAGCGGGAGACGATACGAGCAGTACTTC.

This sequence joins TRBV5-8 and TRBJ1-2; D is uncertain. Trimming removed 1 base from V and 0 bases from J, with 10 bases in between. The CDR3 covers 15 residues. Germline V lookup: CDR1 SGHTS, CDR2 YDEGEE. CDR3 amino acids: CASSLLTTSNYGYTF. The DNA for the CDR3 is TGTGCCAGCAGCTTGCTGACAACATCTAACTATGGCTACACCTTC.

The chain recombines TRBV18 with TRBJ2-7, with 9 bases that match TRBD2. The CDR3 length is 14 residues. CDR1 and CDR2 from the germline V gene are KGHSH and LQKENI. With V trimmed by 6 bases and J by 3 bases, 6 bases remained unmatched. CDR3 loop: CASSPNSGSYEQYF. In nucleotides, the CDR3 is TGTGCCAGCTCTCCAAATAGCGGGAGCTACGAGCAGTACTTC.

The chain has TRBV4-2 and TRBJ2-7; 9 bases map to TRBD2. The CDR3 is made up of 15 amino acids. Germline CDR1 LGHNA, CDR2 YNFKEQ. After removal of 1 base from V and 7 bases from J, the junction contained 8 bases not matched to a gene. The CDR3 DNA reads as TGTGCCAGCAGCCAAGGAGCGGGAGGACATCTGGAGCAGTACTTC. This translates into CASSQGAGGHLEQYF.

This sequence joins TRBV10-2 and TRBJ2-7; 8 bases align to TRBD1. The J segment lost 5 bases and the V segment lost 6 bases, leaving 6 bases of the junction unmatched. The CDR3 has 13 amino acids. The germline gives CDR1 WSHSY, CDR2 SAAADI. The CDR3 sequence is CASRWGQADEQYF. CDR3 coding DNA: TGCGCCAGCAGGTGGGGACAGGCCGACGAGCAGTACTTC.

The gene calls are TRBV10-3 and TRBJ1-6; tentatively, D is TRBD1 (5 bases). CDR1 ENHRY and CDR2 SYGVKD come from the germline V gene. V lost 0 bases and J lost 6, with 6 bases in between. CDR3 length: 14 residues. The CDR3 DNA reads TGTGCCATCAGTGAGTCGGGGGGTAATTCACCCCTCCACTTT. Translated, it gives CAISESGGNSPLHF.